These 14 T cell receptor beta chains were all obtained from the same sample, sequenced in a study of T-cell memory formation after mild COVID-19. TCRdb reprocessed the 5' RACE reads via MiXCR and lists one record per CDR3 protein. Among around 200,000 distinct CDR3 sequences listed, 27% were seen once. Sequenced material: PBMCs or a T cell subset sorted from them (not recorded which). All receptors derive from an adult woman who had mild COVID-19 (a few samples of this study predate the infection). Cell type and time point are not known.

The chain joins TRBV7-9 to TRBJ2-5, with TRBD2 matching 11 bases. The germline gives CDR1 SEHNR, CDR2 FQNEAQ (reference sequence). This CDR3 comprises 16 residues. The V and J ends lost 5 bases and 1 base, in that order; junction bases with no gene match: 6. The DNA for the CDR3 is TGTGCCAGCAGCCTAACCACTAGCGGGAGCCAAGAGACCCAGTACTTC. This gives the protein CASSLTTSGSQETQYF.

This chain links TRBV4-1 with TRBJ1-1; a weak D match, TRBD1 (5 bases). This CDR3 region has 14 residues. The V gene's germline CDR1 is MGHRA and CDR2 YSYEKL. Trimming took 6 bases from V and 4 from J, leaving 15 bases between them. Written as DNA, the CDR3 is TGCGCCAGCAGTCCCCCTACAGGTACCACTGAAGCTTTCTTT. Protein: CASSPPTGTTEAFF.

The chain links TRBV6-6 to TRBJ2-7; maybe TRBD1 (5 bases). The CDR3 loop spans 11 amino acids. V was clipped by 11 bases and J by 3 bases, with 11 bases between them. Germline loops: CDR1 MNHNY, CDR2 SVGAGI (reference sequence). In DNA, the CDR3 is TGTGCCTCCAGGGCGAGCTACGAGCAGTACTTC. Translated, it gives CASRASYEQYF.

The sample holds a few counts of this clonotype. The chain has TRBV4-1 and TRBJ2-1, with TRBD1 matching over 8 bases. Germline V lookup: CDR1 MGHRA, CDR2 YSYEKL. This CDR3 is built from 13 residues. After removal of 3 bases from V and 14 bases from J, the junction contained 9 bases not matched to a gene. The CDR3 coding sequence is TGCGCCAGCAGCCAGTTTTCCAGGGGGCGCAAGTTCTTC. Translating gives CASSQFSRGRKFF.

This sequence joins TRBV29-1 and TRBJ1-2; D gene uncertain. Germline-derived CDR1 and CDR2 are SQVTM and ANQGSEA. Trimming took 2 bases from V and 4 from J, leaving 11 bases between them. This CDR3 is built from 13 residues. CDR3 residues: CSVESSIPYGYTF. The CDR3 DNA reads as TGCAGCGTTGAATCCTCTATCCCCTATGGCTACACCTTC. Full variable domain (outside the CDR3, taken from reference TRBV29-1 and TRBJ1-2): SAVISQKPSRDICQRGTSLTIQCQVDSQVTMMFWYRQQPGQSLTLIATANQGSEATYESGFVIDKFPISRPNLTFSTLTVSNMSPEDSSIYLCSVESSIPYGYTFGSGTRLTVV.

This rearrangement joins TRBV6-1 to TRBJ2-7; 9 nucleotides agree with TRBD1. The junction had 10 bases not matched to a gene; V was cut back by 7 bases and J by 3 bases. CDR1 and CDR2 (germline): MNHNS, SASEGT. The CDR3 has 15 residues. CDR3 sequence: CASKLETGGFYEQYF. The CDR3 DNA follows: TGTGCCAGCAAATTGGAGACAGGGGGTTTCTACGAGCAGTACTTC.

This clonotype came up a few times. The CDR3 spells CATGSDSLTSYEQYF. The CDR3, as DNA: TGTGCCACGGGGTCGGACAGCCTCACCTCCTACGAGCAGTACTTC. The V and J genes are TRBV24-1 and TRBJ2-7; D possibly corresponds to TRBD1 (6 bases). The CDR3 runs 15 residues. Germline assignment: CDR1 KGHDR and CDR2 SFDVKD. The V and J ends lost 10 bases and 0 bases respectively, with 18 bases between them.

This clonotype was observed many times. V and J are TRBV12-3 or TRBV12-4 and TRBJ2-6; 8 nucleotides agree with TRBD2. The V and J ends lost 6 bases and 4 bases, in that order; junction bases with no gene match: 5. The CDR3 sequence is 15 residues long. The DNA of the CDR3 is TGTGCCAGCAGCTTGCGGGGGGCAGGGGCCAACGTCCTGACTTTC. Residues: CASSLRGAGANVLTF.

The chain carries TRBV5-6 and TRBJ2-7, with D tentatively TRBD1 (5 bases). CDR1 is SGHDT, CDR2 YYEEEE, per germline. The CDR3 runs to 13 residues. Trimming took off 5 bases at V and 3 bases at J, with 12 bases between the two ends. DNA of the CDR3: TGTGCCAGCAGTACAGGTTACGGCTACGAGCAGTACTTC. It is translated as CASSTGYGYEQYF.

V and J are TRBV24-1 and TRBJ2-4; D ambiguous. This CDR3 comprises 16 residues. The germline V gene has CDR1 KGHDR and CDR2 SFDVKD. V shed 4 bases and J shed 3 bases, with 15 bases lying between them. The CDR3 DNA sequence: TGTGCCACCAGTGACTCGACCCGGTCGGGCAAAAACATTCAGTACTTC. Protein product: CATSDSTRSGKNIQYF.

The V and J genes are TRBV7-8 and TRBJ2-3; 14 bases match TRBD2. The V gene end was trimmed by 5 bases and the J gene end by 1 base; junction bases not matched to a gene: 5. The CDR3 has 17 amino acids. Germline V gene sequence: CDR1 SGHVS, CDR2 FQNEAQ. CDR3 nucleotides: TGTGCCAGCAGCCCCGGGACTAGCGGGAGAGGCACAGATACGCAGTATTTT. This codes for CASSPGTSGRGTDTQYF.

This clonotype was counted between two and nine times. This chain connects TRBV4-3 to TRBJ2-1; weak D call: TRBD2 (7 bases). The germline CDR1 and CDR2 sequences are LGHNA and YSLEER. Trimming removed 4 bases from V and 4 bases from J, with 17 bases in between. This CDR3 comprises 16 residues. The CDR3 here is CASSRRREGQYNEQFF. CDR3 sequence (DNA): TGCGCCAGCAGCCGACGGAGGGAGGGACAATACAATGAGCAGTTCTTC.

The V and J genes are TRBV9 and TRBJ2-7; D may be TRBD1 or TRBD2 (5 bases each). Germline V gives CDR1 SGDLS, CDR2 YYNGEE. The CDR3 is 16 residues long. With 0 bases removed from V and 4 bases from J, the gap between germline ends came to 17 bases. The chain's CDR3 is CASSVVAGPGRYEQYF. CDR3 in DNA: TGTGCCAGCAGCGTAGTGGCGGGCCCAGGGAGATACGAGCAGTACTTC.

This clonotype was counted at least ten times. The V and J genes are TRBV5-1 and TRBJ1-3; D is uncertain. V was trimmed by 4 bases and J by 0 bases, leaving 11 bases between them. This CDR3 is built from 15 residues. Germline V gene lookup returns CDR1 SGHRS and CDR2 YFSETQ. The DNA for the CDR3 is TGCGCCAGCAGCCCGGATCCGAGCTCTGGAAACACCATATATTTT. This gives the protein CASSPDPSSGNTIYF.